The source of this T cell receptor (beta chain) is a study of blood T cell repertoires in COVID-19. For the study at large: COVID-19 samples, acute and convalescent, were from the United States, Italy and Spain. T cells, B-cell-depleted T cells, or PBMCs provided the cDNA or gDNA that served as material.

Under the authors' procedure: The authors estimated nucleated cell counts from reference gene primer amplification. Sequencing used immunoSEQ multiplex PCR; TCRdb keeps in-frame clones, though not all of them. V, J and clone size derive from that table, while D and trimming were established from the DNA sequence. This sample has 55,000 to 85,000 clones; 70% to 85% occur once, and the top ten carry around 0.91%. Sequencing was done on a sample of peripheral blood. The clonotype was recovered from a woman in her 70s with acute or convalescent COVID-19.

CDR3: CASSPGTLYEQYF. CDR3 nucleotide sequence: TGTGCCAGCTCACCAGGGACTCTCTACGAGCAGTACTTC. This chain links TRBV18 with TRBJ2-7; TRBD2 is a possible D gene (6 bases). V lost 2 bases and J lost 3, with 8 bases in between. The CDR3 has 13 amino acids. CDR1 is KGHSH, CDR2 LQKENI, per germline.